This entry lists 22 T cell receptor beta chains sequenced from one sample in a study of blood T cell repertoires in COVID-19 (dated by TCRdb to about 2020). Library construction relied on the immunoSEQ multiplex PCR assay. TCRdb's version of the immuneACCESS table is confined to in-frame rearrangements and falls short of the full clone set. An unresolved V gene accounts for under half of the shortfall where checked; the remainder is of unknown origin. The sample table holds roughly 150,000 clones, of which approximately 95% were seen once. The top ten clones comprise just under 2% of the sample. The sequencing input was peripheral blood. These receptor sequences come from a woman between 55 and 75 years old with COVID-19, enrolled during active disease.

The rearrangement links TRBV6-5 to TRBJ1-1, with unresolved D. V gave up 2 bases and J gave up 5 bases, with 9 bases separating them. Germline loops: CDR1 MNHEY, CDR2 SVGAGI. The CDR3 extends over 13 amino acids. The CDR3 nucleotides are TGTGCCAGCAGTTACGAGGGAGAGACTGAAGCTTTCTTT. Amino acid sequence: CASSYEGETEAFF.

V usage is TRBV30 and J usage is TRBJ1-5; D might be TRBD1 (5 bases). The V end lost 2 bases, the J end lost 4 bases, and 21 bases lay between the germline ends. CDR3 length equals 17 residues. Per germline, CDR1 GTSNPN and CDR2 SVGIG (reference sequence). CDR3 loop: CAWSLTTLGQGNQPQHF. CDR3 in DNA: TGTGCCTGGAGTCTCACGACCTTAGGGCAGGGAAATCAGCCCCAGCATTTT.

The gene calls are TRBV5-1 and TRBJ2-3; 9 bases match TRBD2. The J segment lost 4 bases and the V segment lost 6 bases, leaving 6 bases of the junction unmatched. There are 14 residues in the CDR3. Per the germline V gene, CDR1 is SGHRS and CDR2 is YFSETQ. CDR3 in amino acids: CASKSAGGADTQYF. The CDR3 region has the DNA TGCGCCAGCAAGTCAGCGGGGGGCGCAGATACGCAGTATTTT.

The J gene is TRBJ1-3, the V gene TRBV11-2, with D unclear. Deletions cut 5 bases from V and 3 bases from J, with 5 bases between. The CDR3 spans 12 residues. The germline CDR1 and CDR2 sequences are SGHAT and FQNNGV. The DNA for the CDR3 is TGTGCCAGCAGCGCAGGTGGAAACACCATATATTTT. Amino acid sequence: CASSAGGNTIYF.

The sample holds one count of this clone. V is TRBV3-1 (or the pseudogene TRBV3-2) and J is TRBJ2-5, with D possibly being TRBD2 (5 bases). CDR1 and CDR2 from the germline V gene are LGHDT and YNNKEL (reference sequence). The ends were cut back, 0 bases at V and 4 bases at J, with 12 bases in the middle. This CDR3 has 15 residues. The CDR3 sequence is CASSQDHRGAETQYF. The CDR3 DNA sequence: TGTGCCAGCAGCCAAGATCACCGGGGAGCAGAGACCCAGTACTTC.

The chain joins TRBV7-9 to TRBJ1-3; 7 bases fit TRBD1. The CDR3 length is 18 residues. Germline CDR1 SEHNR, CDR2 FQNEAQ (reference sequence). V was pared by 2 bases and J by 0 bases, with 10 bases of the junction left unmatched. CDR3 region: CASSLSGTDIFSGNTIYF. As DNA, the CDR3 is TGTGCCAGCAGCTTAAGTGGGACAGACATATTCTCTGGAAACACCATATATTTT.

The chain recombines TRBV4-2 with TRBJ2-5, with 8 nucleotides matching TRBD2. CDR1 is LGHNA and CDR2 is YNFKEQ in the germline V gene. This CDR3 region has 14 residues. With 1 base clipped from V and 5 bases from J, the junction kept 3 bases outside the gene matches. CDR3 coding DNA: TGTGCCAGCAGCCAAGGGACTAGCCGCGAGACCCAGTACTTC. Amino acid sequence: CASSQGTSRETQYF.

The chain carries TRBV7-2 and TRBJ1-4, with D hard to call. Between the trimmed V and J ends, which lost 1 base and 1 base, there was a span of 13 bases. This CDR3 spans 17 amino acids. The germline V gene has CDR1 SGHTA and CDR2 FQGNSA. The CDR3 DNA reads as TGTGCCAGCAGCTTAGACGCTAGGCGGGGAACTAATGAAAAACTGTTTTTT. It yields the protein CASSLDARRGTNEKLFF.

This chain joins TRBV6-6 and TRBJ2-7; TRBD1 matches 9 bases. Germline V lookup: CDR1 MNHNY, CDR2 SVGAGI (reference sequence). With 2 bases clipped from V and 3 bases from J, the junction kept 2 bases outside the gene matches. This CDR3 comprises 14 residues. The CDR3 nucleotides read TGTGCCAGCAGTTACGGGGACAGGGTCTACGAGCAGTACTTC. This translates into CASSYGDRVYEQYF.

This clone was picked up one time. The chain is built from TRBV4-3 and TRBJ1-6; tentative D call: TRBD1 (5 bases). The germline V gene has CDR1 LGHNA and CDR2 YSLEER. This CDR3 comprises 16 residues. With 4 bases removed from V and 10 bases from J, the gap between germline ends came to 20 bases. In DNA form, the CDR3 reads TGCGCCAGCAGCCTCGACGGGACGGGTGGAGGGTCACCCCTCCACTTT. Its translation is CASSLDGTGGGSPLHF.

This clone has just one count. CDR3 DNA sequence: TGTGCCAGCACCCTGTTGACTAATGAAAAACTGTTTTTT. This codes for CASTLLTNEKLFF. The V call is TRBV2, the J call TRBJ1-4; D unresolved. V gave up 7 bases and J gave up 2 bases, with 8 bases separating them. CDR1 SNHLY and CDR2 FYNNEI come from the germline V gene. The CDR3 has 13 amino acids. The full variable domain, in which reference TRBV2 and TRBJ1-4 provide the parts outside the CDR3, is EPEVTQTPSHQVTQMGQEVILRCVPISNHLYFYWYRQILGQKVEFLVSFYNNEISEKSEIFDDQFSVERPDGSNFTLKIRSTKLEDSAMYFCASTLLTNEKLFFGSGTQLSVL.

The chain links TRBV15 to TRBJ2-1, with TRBD1 matching over 7 bases. V was clipped by 4 bases and J by 7 bases; unmatched bases: 10. The CDR3 consists of 15 residues. Germline CDR1 is LNHNV and CDR2 is YYDKDF (reference sequence). CDR3 sequence (DNA): TGTGCCACCAGCATCACCCGACAGGGTTGGAATGAGCAGTTCTTC. Protein product: CATSITRQGWNEQFF.

The chain carries TRBV5-8 and TRBJ1-1; 8 bases match TRBD1. This CDR3 contains 13 residues. Per germline, CDR1 SGHTS and CDR2 YDEGEE. With 4 bases clipped from V and 9 bases from J, the junction kept 8 bases outside the gene matches. The CDR3 sequence: CASSTPDREQAFF. DNA for the CDR3: TGTGCCAGCAGCACCCCGGACAGGGAGCAAGCTTTCTTT.

The chain uses TRBV5-1 and TRBJ1-2; D might be TRBD1 (5 bases). CDR3 length: 14 amino acids. CDR1 is SGHRS, CDR2 YFSETQ, per germline. Trimming left V 6 bases short and J 2 bases short, with 14 bases between. This CDR3 reads CASTPGGMNYGYTF. The CDR3 nucleotides read TGCGCCAGCACCCCGGGGGGGATGAACTATGGCTACACCTTC.

Only a few counts were recorded for this clone. The gene calls are TRBV7-3 and TRBJ2-2; D might be TRBD1 (6 bases). The germline V and J ends were trimmed by 5 bases and 8 bases, with 21 bases remaining between them. In germline, CDR1 is SGHTA, CDR2 FQGTGA. There are 16 residues in the CDR3. The CDR3 region is CASSPKGPGARGELFF. CDR3 bases: TGTGCCAGCAGCCCCAAGGGTCCAGGGGCGAGGGGGGAGCTGTTTTTT.

The chain couples TRBV19 to TRBJ1-5; the D gene is possibly TRBD1 (5 bases). V lost 5 bases and J 0 bases, leaving 11 bases between the germline ends. Germline V CDR1 and CDR2: LNHDA, SQIVND (reference sequence). There are 15 residues in the CDR3. CDR3 nucleotides: TGTGCCAGTAGTCCCCAGGGTTATAGCAATCAGCCCCAGCATTTT. Translation: CASSPQGYSNQPQHF.

CDR3 in DNA: TGTGCCAGCAGCTCCTCTAGCGGGGACTACGAGCAGTACTTC. Translation: CASSSSSGDYEQYF. V is TRBV6-5 and J is TRBJ2-7; TRBD2 matches at 9 bases. CDR1 MNHEY and CDR2 SVGAGI come from the germline V gene. Trimming removed 6 bases from V and 3 bases from J; junction bases left unmatched: 6. This CDR3 is built from 14 residues.

This CDR3 is CASSQESGQGGLPQHF. The CDR3 DNA follows: TGCGCCAGCAGCCAAGAATCCGGACAGGGTGGACTGCCCCAGCATTTT. This sequence joins TRBV4-3 and TRBJ1-5; TRBD1 aligns across 8 bases. CDR3 length: 16 amino acids. Germline CDR1 is LGHNA and CDR2 is YSLEER. With V trimmed by 0 bases and J by 9 bases, 10 bases remained unmatched.

This chain connects TRBV6-5 to TRBJ2-5; D is uncertain. V lost 6 bases and J lost 7, with 12 bases in between. The CDR3 contains 12 residues. The germline V gene encodes CDR1 MNHEY and CDR2 SVGAGI. The CDR3 bases are TGTGCCAGCAGAGCAGCCCTAGGGACCCAGTACTTC. Translation: CASRAALGTQYF.

The rearrangement links TRBV7-2 to TRBJ1-3; unclear D gene. This CDR3 has 16 amino acids. CDR1 and CDR2 (germline): SGHTA, FQGNSA. V lost 4 bases to trimming and J lost 0 bases, with 13 bases between them. CDR3 in DNA: TGTGCCAGCAGCTGGATGGCGGGAAGCTCTGGAAACACCATATATTTT. It specifies CASSWMAGSSGNTIYF.

V and J are TRBV6-1 and TRBJ1-2; tentative D call: TRBD1 (6 bases). The germline V gene encodes CDR1 MNHNS and CDR2 SASEGT. V was cut by 3 bases and J by 8 bases, with 16 bases left in between. The CDR3 runs 14 residues. Here the CDR3 DNA reads TGTGCCAGCAGTGATCTAACAGGGTTCGGAGGCTACACCTTC. Translated, it gives CASSDLTGFGGYTF.

The chain uses TRBV19 and TRBJ1-5; a weak D match, TRBD1 (5 bases). The CDR3 sequence is 15 residues long. The V gene lost 5 bases and the J gene lost 3 bases, with 14 bases spanning the gap. Germline V gene lookup returns CDR1 LNHDA and CDR2 SQIVND (reference sequence). The CDR3 DNA follows: TGTGCCAGTAGTCGGAGCCGACAGAACAATCAGCCCCAGCATTTT. This translates into CASSRSRQNNQPQHF.